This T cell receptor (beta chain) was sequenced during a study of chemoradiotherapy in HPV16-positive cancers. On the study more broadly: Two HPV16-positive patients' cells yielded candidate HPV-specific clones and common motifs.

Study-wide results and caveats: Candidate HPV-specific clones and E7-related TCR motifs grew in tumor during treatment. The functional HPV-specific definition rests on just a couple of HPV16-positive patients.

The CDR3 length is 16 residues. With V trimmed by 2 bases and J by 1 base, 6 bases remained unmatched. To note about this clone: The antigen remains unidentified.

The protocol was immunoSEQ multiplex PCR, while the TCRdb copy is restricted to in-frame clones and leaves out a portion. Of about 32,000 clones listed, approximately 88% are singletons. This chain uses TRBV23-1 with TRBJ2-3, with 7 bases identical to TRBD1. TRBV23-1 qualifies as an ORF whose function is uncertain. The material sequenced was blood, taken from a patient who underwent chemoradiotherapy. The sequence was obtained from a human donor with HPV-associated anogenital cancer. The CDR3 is CASSQGDRSCTDTQYF. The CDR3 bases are TGCGCCAGCAGTCAAGGGGACAGATCATGCACAGATACGCAGTATTTT.